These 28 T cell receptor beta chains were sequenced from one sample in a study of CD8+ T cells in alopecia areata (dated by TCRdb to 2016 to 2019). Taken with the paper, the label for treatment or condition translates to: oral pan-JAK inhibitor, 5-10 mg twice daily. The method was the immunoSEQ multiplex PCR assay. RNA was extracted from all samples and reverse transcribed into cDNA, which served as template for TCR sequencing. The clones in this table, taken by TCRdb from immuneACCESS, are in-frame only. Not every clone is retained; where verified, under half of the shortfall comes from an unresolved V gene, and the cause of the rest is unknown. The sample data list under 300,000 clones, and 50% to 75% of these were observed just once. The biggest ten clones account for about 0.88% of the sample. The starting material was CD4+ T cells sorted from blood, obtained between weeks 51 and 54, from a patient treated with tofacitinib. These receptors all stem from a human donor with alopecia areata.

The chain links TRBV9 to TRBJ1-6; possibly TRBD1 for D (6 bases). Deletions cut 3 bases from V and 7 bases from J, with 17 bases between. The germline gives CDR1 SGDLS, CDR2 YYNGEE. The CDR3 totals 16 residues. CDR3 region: CASSGLAQGTNSPLHF. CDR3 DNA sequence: TGTGCCAGCAGCGGTTTGGCACAGGGAACGAATTCACCCCTCCACTTT.

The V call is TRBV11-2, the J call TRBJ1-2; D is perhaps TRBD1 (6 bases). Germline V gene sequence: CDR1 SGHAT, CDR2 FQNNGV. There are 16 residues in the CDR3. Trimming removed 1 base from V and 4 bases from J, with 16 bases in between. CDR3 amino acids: CASSLALGGPLYGYTF. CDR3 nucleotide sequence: TGTGCCAGCAGCTTAGCTCTCGGGGGCCCACTCTATGGCTACACCTTC.

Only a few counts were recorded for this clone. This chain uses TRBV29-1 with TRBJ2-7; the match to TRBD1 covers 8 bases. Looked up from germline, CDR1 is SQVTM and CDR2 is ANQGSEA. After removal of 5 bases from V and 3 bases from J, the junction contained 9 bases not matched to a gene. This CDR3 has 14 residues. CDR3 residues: CSVRGTGAHYEQYF. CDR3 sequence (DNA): TGCAGCGTTAGGGGGACAGGAGCCCACTACGAGCAGTACTTC.

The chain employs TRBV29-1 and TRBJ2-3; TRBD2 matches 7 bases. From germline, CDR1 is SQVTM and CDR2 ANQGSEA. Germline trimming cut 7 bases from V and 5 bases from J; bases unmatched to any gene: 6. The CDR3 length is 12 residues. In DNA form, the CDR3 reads TGCAGCGGCGTGGGGGGGGTAGATACGCAGTATTTT. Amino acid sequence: CSGVGGVDTQYF.

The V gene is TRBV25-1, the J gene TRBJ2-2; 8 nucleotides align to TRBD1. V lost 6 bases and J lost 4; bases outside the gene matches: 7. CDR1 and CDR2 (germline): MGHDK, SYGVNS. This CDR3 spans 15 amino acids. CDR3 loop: CASRPDRGGTGELFF. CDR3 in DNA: TGTGCCAGCAGACCAGACAGGGGAGGCACCGGGGAGCTGTTTTTT.

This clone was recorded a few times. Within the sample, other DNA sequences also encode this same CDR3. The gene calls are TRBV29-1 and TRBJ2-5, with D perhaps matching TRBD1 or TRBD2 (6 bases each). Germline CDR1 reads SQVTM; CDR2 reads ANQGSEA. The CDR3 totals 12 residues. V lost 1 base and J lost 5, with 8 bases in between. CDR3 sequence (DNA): TGCAGCGTTGAAGGAGGGGGGGAGACCCAGTACTTC. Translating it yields CSVEGGGETQYF. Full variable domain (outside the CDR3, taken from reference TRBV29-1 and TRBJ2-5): SAVISQKPSRDICQRGTSLTIQCQVDSQVTMMFWYRQQPGQSLTLIATANQGSEATYESGFVIDKFPISRPNLTFSTLTVSNMSPEDSSIYLCSVEGGGETQYFGPGTRLLVL.

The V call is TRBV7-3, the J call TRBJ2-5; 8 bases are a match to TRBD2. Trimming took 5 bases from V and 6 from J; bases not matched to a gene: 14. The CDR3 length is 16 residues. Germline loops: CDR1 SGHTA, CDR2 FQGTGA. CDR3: CASSPRGDPYGKTQYF. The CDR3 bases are TGTGCCAGCAGCCCGCGGGGGGATCCATACGGAAAGACCCAGTACTTC.

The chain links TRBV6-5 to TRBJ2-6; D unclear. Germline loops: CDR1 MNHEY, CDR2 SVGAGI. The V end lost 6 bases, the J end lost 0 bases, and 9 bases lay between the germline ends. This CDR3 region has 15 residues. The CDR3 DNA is TGTGCCAGCAGACAGTATAGCTCTGGGGCCAACGTCCTGACTTTC. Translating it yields CASRQYSSGANVLTF.

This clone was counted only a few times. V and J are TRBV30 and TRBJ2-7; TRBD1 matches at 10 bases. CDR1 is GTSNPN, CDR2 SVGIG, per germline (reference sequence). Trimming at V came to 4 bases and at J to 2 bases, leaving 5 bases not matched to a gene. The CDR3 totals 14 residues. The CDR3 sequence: CAWNRDRGAYEQYF. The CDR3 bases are TGTGCCTGGAATAGGGACAGGGGAGCCTACGAGCAGTACTTC.

CDR3 protein: CASSLTGIDYGYTF. CDR3 nucleotides: TGTGCCAGCTCCCTGACAGGGATCGACTATGGCTACACCTTC. V gene TRBV18 combines with J gene TRBJ1-2; 7 bases agree with TRBD1. Per the germline V gene, CDR1 is KGHSH and CDR2 is LQKENI. Losses at the gene ends were 6 bases for V and 3 bases for J; bases not matched to a gene: 7. The CDR3 length is 14 residues.

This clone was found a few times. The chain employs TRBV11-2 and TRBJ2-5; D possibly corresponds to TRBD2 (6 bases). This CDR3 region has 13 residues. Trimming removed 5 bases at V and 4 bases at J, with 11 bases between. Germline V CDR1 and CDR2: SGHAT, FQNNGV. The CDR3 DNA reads TGTGCCAGCAGCCCGGGGGTCGGAGAGACCCAGTACTTC. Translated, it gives CASSPGVGETQYF.

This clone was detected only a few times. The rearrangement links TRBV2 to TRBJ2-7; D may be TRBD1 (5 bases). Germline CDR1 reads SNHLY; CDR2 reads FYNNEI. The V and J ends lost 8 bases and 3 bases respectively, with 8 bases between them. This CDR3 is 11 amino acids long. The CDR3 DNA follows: TGTGCCAGCTACGACAGCTACGAGCAGTACTTC. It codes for CASYDSYEQYF.

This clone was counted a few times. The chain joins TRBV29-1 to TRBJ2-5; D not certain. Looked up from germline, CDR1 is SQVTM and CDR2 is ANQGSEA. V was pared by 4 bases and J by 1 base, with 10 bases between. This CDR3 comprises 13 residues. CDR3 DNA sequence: TGCAGCGTTGGACTCTCCTTCCAAGAGACCCAGTACTTC. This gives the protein CSVGLSFQETQYF.

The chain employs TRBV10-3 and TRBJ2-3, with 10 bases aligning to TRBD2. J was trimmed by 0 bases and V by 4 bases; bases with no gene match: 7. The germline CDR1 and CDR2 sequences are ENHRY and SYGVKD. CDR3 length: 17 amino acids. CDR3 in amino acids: CAISGSTSGASTDTQYF. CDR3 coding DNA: TGTGCCATCAGTGGGTCCACTAGCGGGGCGAGCACAGATACGCAGTATTTT.

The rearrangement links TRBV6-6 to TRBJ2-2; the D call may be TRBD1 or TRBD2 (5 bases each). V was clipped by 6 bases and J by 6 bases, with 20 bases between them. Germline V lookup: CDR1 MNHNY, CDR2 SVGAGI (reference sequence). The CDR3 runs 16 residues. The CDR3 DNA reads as TGTGCCAGCAGGAACTTGCAGGGCGCGAGGGCCGGGGAGCTGTTTTTT. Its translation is CASRNLQGARAGELFF.

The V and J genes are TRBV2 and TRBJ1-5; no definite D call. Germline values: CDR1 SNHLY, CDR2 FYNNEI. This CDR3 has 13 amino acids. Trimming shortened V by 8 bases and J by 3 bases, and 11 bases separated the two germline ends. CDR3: CASAPELNQPQHF. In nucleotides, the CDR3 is TGTGCCAGCGCACCCGAACTCAATCAGCCCCAGCATTTT.

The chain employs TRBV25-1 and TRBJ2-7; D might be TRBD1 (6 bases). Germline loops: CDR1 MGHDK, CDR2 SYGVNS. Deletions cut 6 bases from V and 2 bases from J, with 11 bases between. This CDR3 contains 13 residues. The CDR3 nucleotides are TGTGCCAGCAGGGGGGCAGGGACCTACGAGCAGTACTTC. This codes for CASRGAGTYEQYF.

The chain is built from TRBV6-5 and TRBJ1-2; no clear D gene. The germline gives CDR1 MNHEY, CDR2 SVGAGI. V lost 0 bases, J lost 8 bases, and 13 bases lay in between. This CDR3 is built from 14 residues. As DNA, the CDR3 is TGTGCCAGCAGTTACTCATGGAATTCGCACGGCTACACCTTC. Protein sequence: CASSYSWNSHGYTF.

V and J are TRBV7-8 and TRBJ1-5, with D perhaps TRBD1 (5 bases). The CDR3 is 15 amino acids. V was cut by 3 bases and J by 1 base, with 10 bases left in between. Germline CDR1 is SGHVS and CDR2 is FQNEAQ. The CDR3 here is CASSFAGTSNQPQHF. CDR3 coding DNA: TGTGCCAGCAGCTTCGCCGGGACCAGCAATCAGCCCCAGCATTTT.

The CDR3 region has the DNA TGTGCCTGGAGTTTTACTCATCGGGAGACCCAGTACTTC. Protein sequence: CAWSFTHRETQYF. This chain uses TRBV30 with TRBJ2-5; D remains unclear. The CDR3 extends over 13 amino acids. CDR1 is GTSNPN, CDR2 SVGIG, per germline (reference sequence). The germline V and J ends were trimmed by 2 bases and 5 bases, with 12 bases remaining between them.

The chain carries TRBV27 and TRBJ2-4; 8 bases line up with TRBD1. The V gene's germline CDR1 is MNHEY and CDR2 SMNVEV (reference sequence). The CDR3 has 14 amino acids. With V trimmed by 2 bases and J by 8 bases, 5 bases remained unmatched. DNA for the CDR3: TGTGCCAGCAGTTTAGGACAGGGTGTGCACATTCAGTACTTC. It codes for CASSLGQGVHIQYF.

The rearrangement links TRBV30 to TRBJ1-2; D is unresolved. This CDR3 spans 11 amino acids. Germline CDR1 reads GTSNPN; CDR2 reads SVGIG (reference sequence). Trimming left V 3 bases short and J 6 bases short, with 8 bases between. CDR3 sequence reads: CAWSLVDGYTF. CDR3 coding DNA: TGTGCCTGGAGCCTCGTCGATGGCTACACCTTC.

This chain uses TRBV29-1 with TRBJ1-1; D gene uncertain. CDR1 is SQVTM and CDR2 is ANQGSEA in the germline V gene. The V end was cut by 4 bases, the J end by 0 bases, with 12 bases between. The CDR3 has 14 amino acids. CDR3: CSVGTPKMNTEAFF. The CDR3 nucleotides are TGCAGCGTTGGGACGCCTAAGATGAACACTGAAGCTTTCTTT.

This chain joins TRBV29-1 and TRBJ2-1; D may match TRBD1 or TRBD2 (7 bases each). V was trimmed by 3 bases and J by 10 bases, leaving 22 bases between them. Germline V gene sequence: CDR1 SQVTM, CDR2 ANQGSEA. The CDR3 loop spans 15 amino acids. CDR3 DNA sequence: TGCAGCGTTGAGGGGGGGGAGACAGGGTCCGAGGAGCAGTTCTTC. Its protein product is CSVEGGETGSEEQFF.

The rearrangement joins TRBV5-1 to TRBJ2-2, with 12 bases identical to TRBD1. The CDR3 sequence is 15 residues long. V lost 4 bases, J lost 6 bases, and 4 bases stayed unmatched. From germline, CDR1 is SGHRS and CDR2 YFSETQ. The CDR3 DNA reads TGCGCCAGCAGCCCGGGACAGGGGGCGGCCGGGGAGCTGTTTTTT. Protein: CASSPGQGAAGELFF.

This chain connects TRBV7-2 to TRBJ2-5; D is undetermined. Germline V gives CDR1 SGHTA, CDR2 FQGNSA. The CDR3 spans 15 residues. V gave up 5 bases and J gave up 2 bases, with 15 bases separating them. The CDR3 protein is CASSVSRLLQETQYF. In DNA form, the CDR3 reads TGTGCCAGCAGCGTGAGCCGCTTACTACAAGAGACCCAGTACTTC.

The CDR3 protein is CASSFGTSLYNEQFF. CDR3 bases: TGTGCCAGCAGCTTTGGGACCTCCCTTTACAATGAGCAGTTCTTC. The chain has TRBV11-2 and TRBJ2-1; D tentatively fits TRBD1 or TRBD2 (5 bases each). With 3 bases removed from V and 4 bases from J, the gap between germline ends came to 13 bases. Germline loops: CDR1 SGHAT, CDR2 FQNNGV. CDR3 length equals 15 residues.

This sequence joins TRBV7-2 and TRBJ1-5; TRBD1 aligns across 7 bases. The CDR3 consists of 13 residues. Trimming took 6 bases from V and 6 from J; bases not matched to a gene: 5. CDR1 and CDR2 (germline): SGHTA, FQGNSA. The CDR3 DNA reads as TGTGCCAGCAGTAACAGGGGAGGTCAGCCCCAGCATTTT. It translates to CASSNRGGQPQHF.